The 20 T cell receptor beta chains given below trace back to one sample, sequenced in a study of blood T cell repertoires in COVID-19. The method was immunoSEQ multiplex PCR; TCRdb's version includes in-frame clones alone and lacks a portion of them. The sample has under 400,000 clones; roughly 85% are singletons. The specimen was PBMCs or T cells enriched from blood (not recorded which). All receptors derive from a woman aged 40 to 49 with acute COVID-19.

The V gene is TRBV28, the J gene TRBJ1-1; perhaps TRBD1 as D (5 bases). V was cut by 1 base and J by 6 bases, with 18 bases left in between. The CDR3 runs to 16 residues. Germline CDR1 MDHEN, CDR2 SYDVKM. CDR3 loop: CASSLSQGFVFAEAFF. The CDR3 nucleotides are TGTGCCAGCAGTTTATCGCAGGGTTTTGTTTTCGCTGAAGCTTTCTTT.

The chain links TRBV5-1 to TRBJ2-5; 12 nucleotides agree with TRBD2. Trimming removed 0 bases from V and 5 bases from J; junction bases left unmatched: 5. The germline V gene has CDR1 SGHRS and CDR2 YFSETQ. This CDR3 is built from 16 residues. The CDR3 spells CASSLGSSGGAETQYF. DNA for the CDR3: TGCGCCAGCAGCTTGGGGTCTAGCGGGGGGGCTGAGACCCAGTACTTC.

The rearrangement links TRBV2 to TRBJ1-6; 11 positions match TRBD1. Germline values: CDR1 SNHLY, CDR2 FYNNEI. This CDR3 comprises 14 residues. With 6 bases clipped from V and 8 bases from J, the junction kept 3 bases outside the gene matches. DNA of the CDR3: TGTGCCAGCAGGGGGACAGGGGGTGATTCACCCCTCCACTTT. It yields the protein CASRGTGGDSPLHF.

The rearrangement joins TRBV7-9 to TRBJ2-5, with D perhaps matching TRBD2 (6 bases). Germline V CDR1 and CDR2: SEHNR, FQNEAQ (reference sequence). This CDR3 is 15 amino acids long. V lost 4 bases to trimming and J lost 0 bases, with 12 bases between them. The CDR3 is CASSSGLTYQETQYF. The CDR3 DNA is TGTGCCAGCAGCTCCGGACTAACCTACCAAGAGACCCAGTACTTC.

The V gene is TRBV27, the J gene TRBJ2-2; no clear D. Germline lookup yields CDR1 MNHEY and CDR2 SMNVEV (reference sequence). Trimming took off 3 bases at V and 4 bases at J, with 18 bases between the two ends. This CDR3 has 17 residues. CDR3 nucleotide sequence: TGTGCCAGCAGTTTCAGGCAGGTTATACCCCTCACCGGGGAGCTGTTTTTT. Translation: CASSFRQVIPLTGELFF.

CDR3 DNA: TGTGCCAGCAGCAAACAGGGTTCATCCGATACGCAGTATTTT. Amino acid sequence: CASSKQGSSDTQYF. The chain recombines TRBV5-4 with TRBJ2-3; TRBD1 is a possible D gene (6 bases). Germline CDR1 is SGHNT and CDR2 is YYREEE (reference sequence). This CDR3 is built from 14 residues. V lost 4 bases, J lost 6 bases, and 15 bases lay in between.

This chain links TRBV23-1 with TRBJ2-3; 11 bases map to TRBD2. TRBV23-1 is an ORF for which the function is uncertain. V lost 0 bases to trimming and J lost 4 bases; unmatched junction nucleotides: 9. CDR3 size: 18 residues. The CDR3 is CASSQSLSSGGLADTQYF. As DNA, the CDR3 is TGCGCCAGCAGTCAATCGTTGTCTAGCGGGGGGCTCGCAGATACGCAGTATTTT.

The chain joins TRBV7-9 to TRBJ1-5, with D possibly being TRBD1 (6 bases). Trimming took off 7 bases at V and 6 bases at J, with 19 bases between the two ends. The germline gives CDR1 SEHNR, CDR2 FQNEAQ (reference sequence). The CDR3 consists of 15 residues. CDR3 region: CASTQGPGGRQPQHF. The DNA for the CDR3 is TGTGCCAGCACCCAAGGGCCGGGGGGCCGTCAGCCCCAGCATTTT.

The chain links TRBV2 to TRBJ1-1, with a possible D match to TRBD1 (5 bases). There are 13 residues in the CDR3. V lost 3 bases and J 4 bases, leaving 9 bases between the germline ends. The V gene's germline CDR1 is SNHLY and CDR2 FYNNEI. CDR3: CASSDGRATEAFF. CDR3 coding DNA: TGTGCCAGCAGTGACGGCAGGGCCACTGAAGCTTTCTTT.

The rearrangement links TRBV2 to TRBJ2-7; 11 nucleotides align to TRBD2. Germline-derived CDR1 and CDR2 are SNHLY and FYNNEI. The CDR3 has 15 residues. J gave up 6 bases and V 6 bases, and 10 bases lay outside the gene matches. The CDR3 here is CASRETSGVPREQYF. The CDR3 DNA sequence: TGTGCCAGCAGAGAGACTAGCGGGGTCCCTCGCGAGCAGTACTTC. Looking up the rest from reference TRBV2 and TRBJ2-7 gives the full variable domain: EPEVTQTPSHQVTQMGQEVILRCVPISNHLYFYWYRQILGQKVEFLVSFYNNEISEKSEIFDDQFSVERPDGSNFTLKIRSTKLEDSAMYFCASRETSGVPREQYFGPGTRLTVT.

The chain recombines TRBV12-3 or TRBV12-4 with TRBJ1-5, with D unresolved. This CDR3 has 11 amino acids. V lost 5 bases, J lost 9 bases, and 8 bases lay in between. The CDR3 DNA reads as TGTGCCAGCAGTACCCTCGGGCCCCAGCATTTT. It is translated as CASSTLGPQHF.

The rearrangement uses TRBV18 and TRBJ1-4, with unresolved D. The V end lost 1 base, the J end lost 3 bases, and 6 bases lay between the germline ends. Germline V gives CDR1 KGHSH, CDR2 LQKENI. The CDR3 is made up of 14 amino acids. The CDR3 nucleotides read TGTGCCAGCTCACCACACCCAGCTAATGAAAAACTGTTTTTT. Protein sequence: CASSPHPANEKLFF.

CDR3 sequence: CATSRPVGQGNNQPQHF. DNA of the CDR3: TGTGCCACCAGCAGACCCGTAGGACAGGGTAACAATCAGCCCCAGCATTTT. The gene calls are TRBV15 and TRBJ1-5; 8 bases are a match to TRBD1. V shed 2 bases, J shed 3 bases, and the junction held 9 bases outside the gene matches. The CDR3 totals 17 residues. Germline CDR1 is LNHNV and CDR2 is YYDKDF (reference sequence).

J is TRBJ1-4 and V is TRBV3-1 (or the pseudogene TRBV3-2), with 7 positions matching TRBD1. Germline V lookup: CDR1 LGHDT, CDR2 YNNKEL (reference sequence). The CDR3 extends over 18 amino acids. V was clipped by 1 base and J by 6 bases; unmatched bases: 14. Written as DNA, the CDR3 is TGTGCCAGCAGCCAAGGGGGGCTACGGAGGGGGCACCATGAAAAACTGTTTTTT. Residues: CASSQGGLRRGHHEKLFF.

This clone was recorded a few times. CDR3 nucleotides: TGTGCCAGCAGCTTGGATTCGGGACAGGTAACCTACGAGCAGTACTTC. It specifies CASSLDSGQVTYEQYF. This chain joins TRBV5-5 and TRBJ2-7; 8 bases align to TRBD1. This CDR3 comprises 16 residues. After removal of 0 bases from V and 2 bases from J, the junction contained 7 bases not matched to a gene. Germline CDR1 and CDR2: SGHKS and YYEKEE (reference sequence).

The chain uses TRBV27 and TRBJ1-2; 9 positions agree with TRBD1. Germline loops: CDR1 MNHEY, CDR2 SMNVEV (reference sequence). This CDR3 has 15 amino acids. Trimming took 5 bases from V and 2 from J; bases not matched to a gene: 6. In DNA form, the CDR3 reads TGTGCCAGCAGTGCAAACAGGGGGCGAAACTATGGCTACACCTTC. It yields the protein CASSANRGRNYGYTF.

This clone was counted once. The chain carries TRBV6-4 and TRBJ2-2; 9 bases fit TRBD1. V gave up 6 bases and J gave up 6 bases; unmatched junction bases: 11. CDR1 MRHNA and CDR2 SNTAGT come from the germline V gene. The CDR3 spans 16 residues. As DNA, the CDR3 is TGTGCCAGCAGGCTCACAGGGGGCGATGCCTCCGGGGAGCTGTTTTTT. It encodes CASRLTGGDASGELFF.

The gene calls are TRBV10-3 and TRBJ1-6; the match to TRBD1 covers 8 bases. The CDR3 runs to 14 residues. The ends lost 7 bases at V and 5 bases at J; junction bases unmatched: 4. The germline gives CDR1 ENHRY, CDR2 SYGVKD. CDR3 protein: CAITGGADNSPLHF. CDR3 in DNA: TGTGCCATCACAGGGGGCGCGGATAATTCACCCCTCCACTTT.

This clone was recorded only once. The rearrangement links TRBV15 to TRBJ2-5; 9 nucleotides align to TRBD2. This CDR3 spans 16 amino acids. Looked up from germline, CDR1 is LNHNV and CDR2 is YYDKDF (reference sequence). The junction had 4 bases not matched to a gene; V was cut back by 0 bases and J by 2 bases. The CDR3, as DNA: TGTGCCACCAGCAGAGATCGGGCGGGAGGGCAAGAGACCCAGTACTTC. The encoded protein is CATSRDRAGGQETQYF.

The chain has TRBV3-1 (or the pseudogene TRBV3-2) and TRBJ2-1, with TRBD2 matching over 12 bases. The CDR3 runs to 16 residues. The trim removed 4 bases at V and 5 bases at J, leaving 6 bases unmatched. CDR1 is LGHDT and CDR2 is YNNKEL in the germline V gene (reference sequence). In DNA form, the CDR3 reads TGTGCCAGCAGCCGTAGGACTAGCGGGATGAACAATGAGCAGTTCTTC. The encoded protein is CASSRRTSGMNNEQFF.